This TCR beta chain was documented in a study of cytomegalovirus exposure and HLA in healthy donors. Overall study findings and caveats: Previously analyzed data showed that most TCR beta V segments were productive at a frequency of about 90% or about 30%.

A note on this clone: Antigen unknown.

Primers included in the PCR were 60 Vbeta and 13 Jbeta primers. Clones were read by immunoSEQ multiplex PCR, and TCRdb kept only the in-frame ones, dropping some. The data contain about 190,000 clones, about 81% of them seen just once; the ten biggest clones take up about 5%. Specimen: PBMCs. The receptor was isolated from a man aged 25-40 years in good health and CMV-seropositive.

The CDR3 protein is CASSPVGRTQYF. Written as DNA, the CDR3 is TGTGCCAGCAGCCCCGTGGGGCGGACCCAGTACTTC. The chain links TRBV7-2 to TRBJ2-5; tentatively, D is TRBD1 (5 bases). The germline V and J ends were trimmed by 5 bases and 7 bases, with 11 bases remaining between them. The CDR3 totals 12 residues. Germline V CDR1 and CDR2: SGHTA, FQGNSA. Looking up the rest from reference TRBV7-2 and TRBJ2-5 gives the full variable domain: GAGVSQSPSNKVTEKGKDVELRCDPISGHTALYWYRQSLGQGLEFLIYFQGNSAPDKSGLPSDRFSAERTGGSVSTLTIQRTQQEDSAVYLCASSPVGRTQYFGPGTRLLVL.